The next 11 T cell receptor beta chains were all read from a single sample in a study of shared clonotypes between healthy human individuals. Sequenced by immunoSEQ multiplex PCR; TCRdb stores in-frame clones only, minus some. The sample has about 520,000 clones, about 84% seen once. The specimen sequenced was PBMCs. The receptor set was obtained from a woman aged 40 to 50 in good health. Some clones in this sample may be carry-over from other donors' samples.

The rearrangement uses TRBV19 and TRBJ2-5, with D unresolved. CDR1 is LNHDA and CDR2 is SQIVND in the germline V gene (reference sequence). The CDR3 loop spans 12 amino acids. V gave up 3 bases and J gave up 9 bases, with 11 bases separating them. This CDR3 reads CASSISGGAQYF. In DNA form, the CDR3 reads TGTGCCAGTAGTATTTCTGGTGGGGCCCAGTACTTC.

Note on this clone: This likely came from a read error, as a far larger clone is one base away. The rearrangement uses TRBV27 and TRBJ2-7; tentatively, D is TRBD1 (6 bases). Looked up from germline, CDR1 is MNHEY and CDR2 is SMNVEV (reference sequence). Trimming left V 5 bases short and J 5 bases short, with 16 bases between. CDR3 length: 14 residues. The CDR3 region has the DNA TGTGCCAGCAGTACTAACAGGCGACAGGACGAGCAGTACTTC. It translates to CASSTNRRQDEQYF.

The table lists this clone with a few counts. A far larger clone differs by one base, so this is likely a read error. Other DNA sequences in this sample translate to the same CDR3. The genes are TRBV6-5 and TRBJ1-5; D may be TRBD1 (5 bases). V dropped 5 bases and J dropped 6 bases, with 17 bases sitting between them. The germline CDR1 and CDR2 sequences are MNHEY and SVGAGI. The CDR3 runs to 15 residues. In nucleotides, the CDR3 is TGTGCCAGCAGTCCGCAGTGGGGGGGGAGTCAGCCCCAGCATTTT. Protein: CASSPQWGGSQPQHF.

This clone was picked up many times. CDR3 nucleotide sequence: TGTGCCAGCAGCTTGGCGACAGGGTTGTACGAGCAGTACTTC. It encodes CASSLATGLYEQYF. This chain connects TRBV7-2 to TRBJ2-7; 7 bases line up with TRBD1. CDR3 length: 14 residues. V was clipped by 3 bases and J by 4 bases; unmatched bases: 6. Germline loops: CDR1 SGHTA, CDR2 FQGNSA. Complete variable domain (other parts from reference TRBV7-2 and TRBJ2-7): GAGVSQSPSNKVTEKGKDVELRCDPISGHTALYWYRQSLGQGLEFLIYFQGNSAPDKSGLPSDRFSAERTGGSVSTLTIQRTQQEDSAVYLCASSLATGLYEQYFGPGTRLTVT.

As regards this clone: A much larger clone differs by one base, so this may be a read error. This rearrangement joins TRBV9 to TRBJ2-1, with a weak D call TRBD2 (5 bases). The CDR3 runs to 14 residues. Looked up from germline, CDR1 is SGDLS and CDR2 is YYNGEE. The CDR3 loop is CASSVGGAYNGQFF. CDR3 sequence (DNA): TGTGCCAGCAGCGTAGGGGGAGCCTACAATGGGCAGTTCTTC.

The CDR3 reads CASSQATSGSYEQYF. The CDR3 nucleotides read TGCGCCAGCAGCCAAGCCACTAGCGGCTCCTACGAGCAGTACTTC. V usage is TRBV5-1 and J usage is TRBJ2-7; TRBD2 matches at 8 bases. The CDR3 is 15 residues long. From germline, CDR1 is SGHRS and CDR2 YFSETQ. J was trimmed by 0 bases and V by 4 bases; bases with no gene match: 6. Combining the CDR3 with reference TRBV5-1 and TRBJ2-7 gives the whole variable domain KAGVTQTPRYLIKTRGQQVTLSCSPISGHRSVSWYQQTPGQGLQFLFEYFSETQRNKGNFPGRFSGRQFSNSRSEMNVSTLELGDSALYLCASSQATSGSYEQYFGPGTRLTVT.

This clone was seen a single time. The J gene is TRBJ2-1, the V gene TRBV5-1, with TRBD2 identical over 7 bases. The germline V gene has CDR1 SGHRS and CDR2 YFSETQ. The CDR3 consists of 13 residues. The trim removed 5 bases at V and 2 bases at J, leaving 1 base unmatched. CDR3 coding DNA: TGCGCCAGCAGAGCGGGAACCTACAATGAGCAGTTCTTC. Its translation is CASRAGTYNEQFF.

The V gene is TRBV5-1, the J gene TRBJ2-7; 10 bases match TRBD2. V shed 4 bases, J shed 6 bases, and the junction held 4 bases outside the gene matches. CDR3 size: 13 residues. CDR1 is SGHRS and CDR2 is YFSETQ in the germline V gene. The CDR3, as DNA: TGCGCCAGCAGCGCTAGCGGGAGAGGCGAGCAGTACTTC. Translating gives CASSASGRGEQYF.

This clone came up once. It may be a read error: a sequence one base away is much more abundant. The genes are TRBV19 and TRBJ2-7; D tentatively fits TRBD1 or TRBD2 (6 bases each). The CDR3 length is 14 residues. V was shortened by 3 bases and J by 0 bases, with 9 bases between the two germline ends. Germline V gene sequence: CDR1 LNHDA, CDR2 SQIVND (reference sequence). CDR3 DNA: TGTGCCAGTAGTATCGGGGGCCACTCCTACGAGCAGTACTTC. Amino acid sequence: CASSIGGHSYEQYF.

This clone was counted only a few times. This rearrangement joins TRBV30 to TRBJ2-7; 10 positions match TRBD2. V dropped 6 bases and J dropped 6; count of bases not matched to a gene: 8. The germline CDR1 and CDR2 sequences are GTSNPN and SVGIG (reference sequence). The CDR3 spans 13 residues. The CDR3 is CACQTSGFGEQYF. The CDR3 DNA is TGTGCCTGCCAGACTAGCGGGTTTGGCGAGCAGTACTTC. The full variable domain, its missing parts supplied by reference TRBV30 and TRBJ2-7, is SQTIHQWPATLVQPVGSPLSLECTVEGTSNPNLYWYRQAAGRGLQLLFYSVGIGQISSEVPQNLSASRPQDRQFILSSKKLLLSDSGFYLCACQTSGFGEQYFGPGTRLTVT.

The chain links TRBV6-5 to TRBJ2-3; the D is unclear. Germline lookup yields CDR1 MNHEY and CDR2 SVGAGI. The CDR3 runs 14 residues. With 7 bases removed from V and 2 bases from J, the gap between germline ends came to 13 bases. As DNA, the CDR3 is TGTGCCAGCAATGCTTTAATTGCCACAGATACGCAGTATTTT. It specifies CASNALIATDTQYF.